This is a list of T cell receptor beta chains from one sample in a study of cytotoxic CD8 clonotypes in ibrutinib-treated CLL. Method: immunoSEQ multiplex PCR; TCRdb's copy keeps in-frame clones and lacks some. Here the sample spans 200,000 to 250,000 clones, 70% being singletons. This material consisted of PBMCs, taken after 24 months of ibrutinib treatment. The receptor source for this set is a human donor with chronic lymphocytic leukemia. Each CDR3 is given with its conserved first and last residue. Each record gives: CDR3 DNA, CDR3 protein, clone size, J gene, V gene, CDR3 length, D gene. The D gene is left open where the match is weak. Size values are once, few and many counts, or a class for expanded clones, and some rows have none.

DNA: TGTGCCAGCAGCTTGAGAGGGGACAGCCGAAACGAGCAGTACTTC; CDR3: CASSLRGDSRNEQYF; size: -; J: TRBJ2-7; V: TRBV5-5; length: 15; D: TRBD1
DNA: TGCGCCAGCAGCTTGGATGGGAGGGTTACTGAAGCTTTCTTT; CDR3: CASSLDGRVTEAFF; size: -; J: TRBJ1-1; V: TRBV5-1; length: 14; D: -
DNA: TGTGCCAGCCTACGATACCCCAATGAGCAGTTCTTC; CDR3: CASLRYPNEQFF; size: -; J: TRBJ2-1; V: TRBV27; length: 12; D: -
DNA: TGTGCCAGCAGCTTCAACACGAACACTGAAGCTTTCTTT; CDR3: CASSFNTNTEAFF; size: once; J: TRBJ1-1; V: TRBV11-1; length: 13; D: -
DNA: TGTGCCAGCAGCGTAGGAACAGGGAAGTTCGACTATGGCTACACCTTC; CDR3: CASSVGTGKFDYGYTF; size: -; J: TRBJ1-2; V: TRBV9; length: 16; D: -
DNA: TGTGCCTGGAGTCGAGACGAGAATCAGCCCCAGCATTTT; CDR3: CAWSRDENQPQHF; size: few; J: TRBJ1-5; V: TRBV30; length: 13; D: -
DNA: TGTGCCAGCAGTCCCGGACTCCGGGGGGTGAGGTACGAGCAGTACTTC; CDR3: CASSPGLRGVRYEQYF; size: -; J: TRBJ2-7; V: TRBV28; length: 16; D: TRBD2
DNA: TGCGCCAGCAAACTAGCGGTTTACACAGATACGCAGTATTTT; CDR3: CASKLAVYTDTQYF; size: -; J: TRBJ2-3; V: TRBV10-2; length: 14; D: TRBD2
DNA: TGTGCCAGCAGTCCCTCTAGCGCGGAAAACACCGGGGAGCTGTTTTTT; CDR3: CASSPSSAENTGELFF; size: -; J: TRBJ2-2; V: TRBV28; length: 16; D: -
DNA: TGCGCCAGCAGTGCCCCAGGGAACTACGAGCAGTACTTC; CDR3: CASSAPGNYEQYF; size: -; J: TRBJ2-7; V: TRBV10-1; length: 13; D: -
DNA: TGTGCCTGGAGCAGAGGTTACGAGCAGTACTTC; CDR3: CAWSRGYEQYF; size: -; J: TRBJ2-7; V: TRBV30; length: 11; D: -
DNA: TGTGCCAGCAGTTTGGGGAGCACTCAGCCCCAGCATTTT; CDR3: CASSLGSTQPQHF; size: once; J: TRBJ1-5; V: TRBV28; length: 13; D: -
DNA: TGTGCCAGCAGCTCCTACGGGATGATCGACAATGAGCAGTTCTTC; CDR3: CASSSYGMIDNEQFF; size: -; J: TRBJ2-1; V: TRBV11-2; length: 15; D: -
DNA: TGTGCCAGCAGTTGGAGCTCCTACGAGCAGTACTTC; CDR3: CASSWSSYEQYF; size: few; J: TRBJ2-7; V: TRBV25-1; length: 12; D: -
DNA: TGTGCCAGCCGGGACTCACCAGAGTACAATGAGCAGTTCTTC; CDR3: CASRDSPEYNEQFF; size: -; J: TRBJ2-1; V: TRBV6-5; length: 14; D: -
DNA: TGTGCCAGCAGTGAATTTGGACAGGGGGCGGGCGAGCAGTACTTC; CDR3: CASSEFGQGAGEQYF; size: -; J: TRBJ2-7; V: TRBV6-1; length: 15; D: TRBD1
DNA: TGTGCCAGCATTTTTGGGCCCGAGCAGTACTTC; CDR3: CASIFGPEQYF; size: -; J: TRBJ2-7; V: TRBV27; length: 11; D: -
DNA: TGTGCCAGCAGTTTATTCGTGGGCGCGTACACTGAAGCTTTCTTT; CDR3: CASSLFVGAYTEAFF; size: -; J: TRBJ1-1; V: TRBV27; length: 15; D: -
DNA: TGTGCCAGCAGCTTCGGACAGCCGGGGTTTTACACCTTC; CDR3: CASSFGQPGFYTF; size: -; J: TRBJ1-2; V: TRBV13; length: 13; D: -
DNA: TGTGCCAGCAGCTTTTCCCCTCGGGGCTACACCTTC; CDR3: CASSFSPRGYTF; size: -; J: TRBJ1-2; V: TRBV11-2; length: 12; D: -
DNA: TGTGCCAGCAGTGACTGGACCGTAGGGTACGAGCAGTACTTC; CDR3: CASSDWTVGYEQYF; size: -; J: TRBJ2-7; V: TRBV6-1; length: 14; D: -
DNA: TGTGCCTGGAGCGGCCCGGAGAGATCATCCTACAATGAGCAGTTCTTC; CDR3: CAWSGPERSSYNEQFF; size: once; J: TRBJ2-1; V: TRBV30; length: 16; D: -
DNA: TGTGCCAGCAGCGTCCGACAGGGGGCCGGCTACGAGCAGTACTTC; CDR3: CASSVRQGAGYEQYF; size: -; J: TRBJ2-7; V: TRBV9; length: 15; D: TRBD1
DNA: TGTGCCAGCAGCTTAACCCGTTTAAGCTCCTACGAGCAGTACTTC; CDR3: CASSLTRLSSYEQYF; size: -; J: TRBJ2-7; V: TRBV7-6; length: 15; D: -
DNA: TGTGCCAGCAGTTTATCGGCTAACTTCAGGGGGAATGGAAAGCCCCAGCATTTT; CDR3: CASSLSANFRGNGKPQHF; size: -; J: TRBJ1-5; V: TRBV27; length: 18; D: TRBD1
DNA: TGTGCCAGTAGTATTAGTCCGCGGCAGCCCCAGCATTTT; CDR3: CASSISPRQPQHF; size: -; J: TRBJ1-5; V: TRBV19; length: 13; D: -
DNA: TGCAGTATCCAGTTTGAGGGAGAGACCCAGTACTTC; CDR3: CSIQFEGETQYF; size: -; J: TRBJ2-5; V: TRBV29-1; length: 12; D: -
DNA: TGTGCCAGCTCAGCTTCCGCGGGGCCTGGAAATCAGCCCCAGCATTTT; CDR3: CASSASAGPGNQPQHF; size: -; J: TRBJ1-5; V: TRBV18; length: 16; D: -
DNA: TGTGCCAGCAAAGACAGGGGGAATGAGCAGTTCTTC; CDR3: CASKDRGNEQFF; size: -; J: TRBJ2-1; V: TRBV28; length: 12; D: TRBD1
DNA: TGTGCTAGTGGTTTGGCTGATAGCGGGACTAGCTACGAGCAGTACTTC; CDR3: CASGLADSGTSYEQYF; size: -; J: TRBJ2-7; V: TRBV12-5; length: 16; D: TRBD2
DNA: TGTGCCAGCAGTTGGACAGAGTATGGCTACACCTTC; CDR3: CASSWTEYGYTF; size: -; J: TRBJ1-2; V: TRBV2; length: 12; D: -